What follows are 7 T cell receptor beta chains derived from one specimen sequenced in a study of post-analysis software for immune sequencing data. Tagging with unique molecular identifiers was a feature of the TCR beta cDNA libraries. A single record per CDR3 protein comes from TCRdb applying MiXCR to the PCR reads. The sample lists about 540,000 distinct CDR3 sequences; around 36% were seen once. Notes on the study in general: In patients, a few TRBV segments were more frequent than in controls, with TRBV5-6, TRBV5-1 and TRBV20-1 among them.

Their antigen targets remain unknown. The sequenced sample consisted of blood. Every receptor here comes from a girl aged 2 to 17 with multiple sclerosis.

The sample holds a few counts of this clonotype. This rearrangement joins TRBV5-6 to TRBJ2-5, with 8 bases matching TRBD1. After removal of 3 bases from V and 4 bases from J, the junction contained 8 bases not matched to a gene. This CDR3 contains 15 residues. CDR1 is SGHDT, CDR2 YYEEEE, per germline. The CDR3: CASSSYGQGLETQYF. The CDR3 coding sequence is TGTGCCAGCAGCTCCTACGGACAGGGCTTAGAGACCCAGTACTTC.

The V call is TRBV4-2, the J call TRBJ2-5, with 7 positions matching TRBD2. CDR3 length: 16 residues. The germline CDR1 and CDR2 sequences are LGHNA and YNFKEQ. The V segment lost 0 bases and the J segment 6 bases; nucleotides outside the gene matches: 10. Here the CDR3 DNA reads TGTGCCAGCAGCCAAGAACTGACTAGCCGCCTTAAGACCCAGTACTTC. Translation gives CASSQELTSRLKTQYF.

CDR3 sequence: CASSPGSGTVLAKNIQYF. CDR3 in DNA: TGTGCCAGCAGCCCCGGAAGCGGGACAGTTCTAGCCAAAAACATTCAGTACTTC. The V gene is TRBV7-9, the J gene TRBJ2-4; perhaps D is TRBD1 or TRBD2 (7 bases each). The CDR3 spans 18 residues. Looked up from germline, CDR1 is SEHNR and CDR2 is FQNEAQ (reference sequence). Trimming removed 5 bases at V and 0 bases at J, with 20 bases between.

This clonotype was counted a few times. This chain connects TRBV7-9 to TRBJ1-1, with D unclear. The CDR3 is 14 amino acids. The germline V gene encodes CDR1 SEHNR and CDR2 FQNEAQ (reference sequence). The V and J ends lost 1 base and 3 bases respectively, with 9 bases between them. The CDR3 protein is CASSLVRVDTEAFF. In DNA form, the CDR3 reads TGTGCCAGCAGCTTAGTCCGGGTTGACACTGAAGCTTTCTTT.

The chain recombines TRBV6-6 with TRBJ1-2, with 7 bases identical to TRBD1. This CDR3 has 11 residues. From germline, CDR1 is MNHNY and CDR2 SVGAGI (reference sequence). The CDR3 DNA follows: TGTGCGACCAGGGGGGGCTATGGCTACACCTTC. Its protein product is CATRGGYGYTF.

The CDR3, as DNA: TGTGCCAGCAGTTACTTCGCGGGCGTTGGACAAGAGACCCAGTACTTC. Amino acid sequence: CASSYFAGVGQETQYF. The gene calls are TRBV6-5 and TRBJ2-5; weak D call: TRBD2 (5 bases). Germline CDR1 and CDR2: MNHEY and SVGAGI. There are 16 residues in the CDR3. Trimming cost V 1 base and J 2 bases, with 14 bases left between them.

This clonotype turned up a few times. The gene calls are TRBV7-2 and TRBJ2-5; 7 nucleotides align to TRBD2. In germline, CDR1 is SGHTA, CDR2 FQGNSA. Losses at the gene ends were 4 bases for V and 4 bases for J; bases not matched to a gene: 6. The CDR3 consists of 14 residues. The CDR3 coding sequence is TGTGCCAGCAGCTCCTGGTCGGGGGGAGAGACCCAGTACTTC. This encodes CASSSWSGGETQYF. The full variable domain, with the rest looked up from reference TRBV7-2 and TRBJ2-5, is GAGVSQSPSNKVTEKGKDVELRCDPISGHTALYWYRQSLGQGLEFLIYFQGNSAPDKSGLPSDRFSAERTGGSVSTLTIQRTQQEDSAVYLCASSSWSGGETQYFGPGTRLLVL.